This TCR beta chain was obtained from a study of blood T cell repertoires in COVID-19. Overall study context: COVID-19 samples from acute and convalescent phases originated in the United States, Italy and Spain.

This CDR3 comprises 16 residues. Germline V gene sequence: CDR1 LNHNV, CDR2 YYDKDF (reference sequence). V was trimmed by 3 bases and J by 1 base, leaving 14 bases between them. Measured with immunoSEQ multiplex PCR; TCRdb has only the in-frame clones, and not every one. Of approximately 240,000 clones listed, about four fifths are singletons. The sequence derives from a man aged 45 to 65 with acute or convalescent COVID-19. Specimen: peripheral blood. The genes are TRBV15 and TRBJ2-3; a possible D gene is TRBD1 (7 bases). CDR3 sequence (DNA): TGTGCCACCAGCAGCCCCGGAGGGGGCGGCACAGATACGCAGTATTTT. Its protein product is CATSSPGGGGTDTQYF.